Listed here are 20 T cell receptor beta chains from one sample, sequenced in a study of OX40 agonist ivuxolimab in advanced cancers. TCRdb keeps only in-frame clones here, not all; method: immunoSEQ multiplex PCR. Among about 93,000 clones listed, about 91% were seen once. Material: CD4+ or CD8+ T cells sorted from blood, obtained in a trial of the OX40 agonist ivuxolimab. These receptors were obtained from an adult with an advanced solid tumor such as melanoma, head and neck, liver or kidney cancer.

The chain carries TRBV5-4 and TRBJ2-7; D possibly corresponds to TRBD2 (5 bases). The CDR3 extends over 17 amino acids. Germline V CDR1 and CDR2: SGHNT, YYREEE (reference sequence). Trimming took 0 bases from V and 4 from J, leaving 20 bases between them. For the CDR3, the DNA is TGTGCCAGCAGCTTGGGCCCAACGGGAAGGGTTCGTTACGAGCAGTACTTC. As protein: CASSLGPTGRVRYEQYF.

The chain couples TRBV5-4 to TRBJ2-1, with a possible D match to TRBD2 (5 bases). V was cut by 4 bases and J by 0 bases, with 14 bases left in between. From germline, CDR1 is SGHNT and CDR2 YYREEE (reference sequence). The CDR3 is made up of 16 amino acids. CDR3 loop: CASSRTLALSYNEQFF. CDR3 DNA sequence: TGTGCCAGCAGCCGGACGCTAGCTCTCTCCTACAATGAGCAGTTCTTC.

The CDR3 sequence is CAWRISGRAGNEQFF. Here the CDR3 DNA reads TGTGCCTGGAGGATCAGCGGGAGGGCGGGGAATGAGCAGTTCTTC. The rearrangement joins TRBV30 to TRBJ2-1; 10 nucleotides line up with TRBD2. Germline-derived CDR1 and CDR2 are GTSNPN and SVGIG (reference sequence). V lost 3 bases and J lost 7; bases outside the gene matches: 9. There are 15 residues in the CDR3.

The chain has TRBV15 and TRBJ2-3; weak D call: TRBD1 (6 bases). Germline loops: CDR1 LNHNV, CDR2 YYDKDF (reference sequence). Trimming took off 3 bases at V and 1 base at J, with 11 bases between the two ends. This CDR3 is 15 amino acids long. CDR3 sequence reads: CATSRNREGTDTQYF. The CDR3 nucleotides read TGTGCCACCAGCAGGAACAGGGAAGGCACAGATACGCAGTATTTT.

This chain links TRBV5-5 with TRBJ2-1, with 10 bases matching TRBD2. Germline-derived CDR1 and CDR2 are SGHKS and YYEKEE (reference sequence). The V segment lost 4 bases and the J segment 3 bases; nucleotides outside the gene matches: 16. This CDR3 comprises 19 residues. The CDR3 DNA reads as TGTGCCAGCAGCGAGGTGGGTAGCGGGAGGATTGGCGGCTACAATGAGCAGTTCTTC. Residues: CASSEVGSGRIGGYNEQFF.

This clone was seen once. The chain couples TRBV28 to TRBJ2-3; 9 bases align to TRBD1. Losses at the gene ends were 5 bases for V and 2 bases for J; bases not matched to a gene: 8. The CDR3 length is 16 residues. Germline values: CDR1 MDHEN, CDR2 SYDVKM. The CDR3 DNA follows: TGTGCCAGCAGTCCCAGACAGGGGGGCGTCACAGATACGCAGTATTTT. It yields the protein CASSPRQGGVTDTQYF.

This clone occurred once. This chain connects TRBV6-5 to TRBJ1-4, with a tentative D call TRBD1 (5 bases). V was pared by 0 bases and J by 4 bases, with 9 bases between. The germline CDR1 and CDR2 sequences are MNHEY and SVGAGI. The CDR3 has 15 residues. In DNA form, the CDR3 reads TGTGCCAGCAGTTACTCGGGGCAGGATAATGAAAAACTGTTTTTT. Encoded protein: CASSYSGQDNEKLFF.

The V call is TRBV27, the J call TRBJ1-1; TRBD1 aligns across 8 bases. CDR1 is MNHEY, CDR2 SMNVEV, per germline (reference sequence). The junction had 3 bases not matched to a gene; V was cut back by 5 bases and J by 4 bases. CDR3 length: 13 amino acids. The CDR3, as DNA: TGTGCCAGCAGTAGGACAGGGCGCACTGAAGCTTTCTTT. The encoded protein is CASSRTGRTEAFF.

CDR3 protein: CAWSPTAGTIYF. CDR3 DNA sequence: TGTGCCTGGAGCCCGACAGCAGGCACCATATATTTT. V is TRBV30 and J is TRBJ1-3, with TRBD1 as a possible D gene (5 bases). V lost 3 bases and J 9 bases, leaving 12 bases between the germline ends. The CDR3 contains 12 residues. CDR1 is GTSNPN and CDR2 is SVGIG in the germline V gene (reference sequence).

CDR3 protein: CASSPQPSSGNTIYF. CDR3 nucleotide sequence: TGTGCCAGCAGCCCTCAGCCAAGCTCTGGAAACACCATATATTTT. The genes are TRBV11-2 and TRBJ1-3, with D unresolved. V was trimmed by 5 bases and J by 0 bases, leaving 11 bases between them. CDR1 is SGHAT, CDR2 FQNNGV, per germline. The CDR3 is 15 amino acids. The whole variable domain, remainder taken from reference TRBV11-2 and TRBJ1-3, is EAGVAQSPRYKIIEKRQSVAFWCNPISGHATLYWYQQILGQGPKLLIQFQNNGVVDDSQLPKDRFSAERLKGVDSTLKIQPAKLEDSAVYLCASSPQPSSGNTIYFGEGSWLTVV.

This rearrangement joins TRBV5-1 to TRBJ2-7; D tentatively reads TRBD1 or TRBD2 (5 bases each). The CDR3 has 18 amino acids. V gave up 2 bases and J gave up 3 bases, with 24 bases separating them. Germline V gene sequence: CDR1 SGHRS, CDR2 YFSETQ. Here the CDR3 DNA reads TGCGCCAGCAGCTTTTACCCGGGGAGTTGGGACCGCGGCTACGAGCAGTACTTC. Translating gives CASSFYPGSWDRGYEQYF.

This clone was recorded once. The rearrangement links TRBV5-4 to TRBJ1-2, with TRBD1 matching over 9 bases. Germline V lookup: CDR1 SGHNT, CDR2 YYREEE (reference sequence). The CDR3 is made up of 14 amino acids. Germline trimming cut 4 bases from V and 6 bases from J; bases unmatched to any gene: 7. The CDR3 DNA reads TGTGCCAGCAGCCCCGACAGGGGGATCCATGGCTACACCTTC. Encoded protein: CASSPDRGIHGYTF.

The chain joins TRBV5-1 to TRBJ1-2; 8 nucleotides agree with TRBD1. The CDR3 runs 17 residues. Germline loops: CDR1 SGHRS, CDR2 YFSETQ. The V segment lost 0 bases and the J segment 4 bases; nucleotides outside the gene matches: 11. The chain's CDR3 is CASSLAPTGEIVYGYTF. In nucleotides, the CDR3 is TGCGCCAGCAGCTTGGCCCCGACAGGGGAAATCGTCTATGGCTACACCTTC.

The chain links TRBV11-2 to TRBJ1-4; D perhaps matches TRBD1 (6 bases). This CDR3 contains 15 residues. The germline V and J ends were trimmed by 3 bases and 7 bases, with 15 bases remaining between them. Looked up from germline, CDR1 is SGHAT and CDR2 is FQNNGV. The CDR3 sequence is CASSLSDRLFEKLFF. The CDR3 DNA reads TGTGCCAGCAGCTTGTCCGACAGGTTGTTTGAAAAACTGTTTTTT.

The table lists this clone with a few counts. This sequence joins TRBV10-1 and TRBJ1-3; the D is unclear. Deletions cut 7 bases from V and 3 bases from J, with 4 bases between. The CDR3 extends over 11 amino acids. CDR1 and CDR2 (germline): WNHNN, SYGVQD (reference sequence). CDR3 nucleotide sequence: TGCGCCAGCACTAATGGAAACACCATATATTTT. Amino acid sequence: CASTNGNTIYF.

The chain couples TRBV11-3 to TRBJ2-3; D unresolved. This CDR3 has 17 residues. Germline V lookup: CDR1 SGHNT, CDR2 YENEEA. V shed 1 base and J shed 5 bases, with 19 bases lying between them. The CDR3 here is CASSLGWAAGFGDTQYF. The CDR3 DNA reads TGTGCCAGCAGCTTAGGCTGGGCTGCTGGCTTTGGAGATACGCAGTATTTT.

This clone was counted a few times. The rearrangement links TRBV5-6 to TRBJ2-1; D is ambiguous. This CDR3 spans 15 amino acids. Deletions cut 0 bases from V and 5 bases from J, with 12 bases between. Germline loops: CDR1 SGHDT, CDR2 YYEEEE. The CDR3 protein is CASSLAGGPDNEQFF. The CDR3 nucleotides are TGTGCCAGCAGCTTGGCAGGTGGTCCGGACAATGAGCAGTTCTTC.

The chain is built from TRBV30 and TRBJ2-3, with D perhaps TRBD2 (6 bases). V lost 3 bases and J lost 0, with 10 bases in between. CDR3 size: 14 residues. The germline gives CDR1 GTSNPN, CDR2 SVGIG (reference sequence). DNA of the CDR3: TGTGCCTGGAGCTCACTAGCTAGCACAGATACGCAGTATTTT. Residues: CAWSSLASTDTQYF.

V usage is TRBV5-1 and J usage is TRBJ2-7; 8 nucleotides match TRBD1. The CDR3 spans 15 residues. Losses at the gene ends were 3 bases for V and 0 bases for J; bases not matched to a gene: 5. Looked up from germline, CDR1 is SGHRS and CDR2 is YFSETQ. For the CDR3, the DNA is TGCGCCAGCAGCTCTGGGACAGGACACTCCTACGAGCAGTACTTC. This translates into CASSSGTGHSYEQYF.

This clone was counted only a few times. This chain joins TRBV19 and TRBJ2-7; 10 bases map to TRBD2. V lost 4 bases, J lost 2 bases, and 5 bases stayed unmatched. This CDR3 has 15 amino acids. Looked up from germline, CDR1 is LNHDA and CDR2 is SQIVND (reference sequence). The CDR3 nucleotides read TGTGCCAGTAGTAAAACTAGCGGGATAGCCTACGAGCAGTACTTC. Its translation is CASSKTSGIAYEQYF. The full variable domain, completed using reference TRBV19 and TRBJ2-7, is DGGITQSPKYLFRKEGQNVTLSCEQNLNHDAMYWYRQDPGQGLRLIYYSQIVNDFQKGDIAEGYSVSREKKESFPLTVTSAQKNPTAFYLCASSKTSGIAYEQYFGPGTRLTVT.